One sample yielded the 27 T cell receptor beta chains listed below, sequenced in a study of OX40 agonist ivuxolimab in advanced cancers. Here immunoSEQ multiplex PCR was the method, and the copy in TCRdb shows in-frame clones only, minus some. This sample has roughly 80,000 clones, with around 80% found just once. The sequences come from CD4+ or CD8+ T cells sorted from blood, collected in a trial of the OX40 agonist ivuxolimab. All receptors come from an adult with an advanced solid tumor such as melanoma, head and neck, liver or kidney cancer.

The DNA of the CDR3 is TGCGCCAGCAGCGAGCAGGGGGGCAATCAGCCCCAGCATTTT. It encodes CASSEQGGNQPQHF. The chain uses TRBV5-1 and TRBJ1-5; 7 positions match TRBD1. Germline V gives CDR1 SGHRS, CDR2 YFSETQ. This CDR3 is built from 14 residues. Unmatched junction bases numbered 3, after V lost 4 bases and J lost 2 bases. The full variable domain, in which reference TRBV5-1 and TRBJ1-5 provide the parts outside the CDR3, is KAGVTQTPRYLIKTRGQQVTLSCSPISGHRSVSWYQQTPGQGLQFLFEYFSETQRNKGNFPGRFSGRQFSNSRSEMNVSTLELGDSALYLCASSEQGGNQPQHFGDGTRLSIL.

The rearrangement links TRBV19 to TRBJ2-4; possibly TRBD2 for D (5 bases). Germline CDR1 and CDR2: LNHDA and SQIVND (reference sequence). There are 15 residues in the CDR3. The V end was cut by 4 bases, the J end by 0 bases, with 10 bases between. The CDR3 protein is CASSNREIAKNIQYF. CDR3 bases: TGTGCCAGTAGTAACCGGGAAATAGCCAAAAACATTCAGTACTTC.

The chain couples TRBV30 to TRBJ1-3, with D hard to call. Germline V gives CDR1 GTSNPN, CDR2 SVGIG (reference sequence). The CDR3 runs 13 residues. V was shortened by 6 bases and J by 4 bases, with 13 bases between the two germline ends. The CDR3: CACVSGWGNTIYF. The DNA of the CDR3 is TGTGCCTGCGTCAGTGGGTGGGGAAACACCATATATTTT.

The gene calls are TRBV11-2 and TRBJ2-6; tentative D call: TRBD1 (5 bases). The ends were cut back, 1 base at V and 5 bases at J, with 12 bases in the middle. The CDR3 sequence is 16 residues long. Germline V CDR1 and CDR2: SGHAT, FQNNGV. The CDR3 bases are TGTGCCAGCAGCTTAGGGGTGGGGCTCCGGGCCAACGTCCTGACTTTC. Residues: CASSLGVGLRANVLTF.

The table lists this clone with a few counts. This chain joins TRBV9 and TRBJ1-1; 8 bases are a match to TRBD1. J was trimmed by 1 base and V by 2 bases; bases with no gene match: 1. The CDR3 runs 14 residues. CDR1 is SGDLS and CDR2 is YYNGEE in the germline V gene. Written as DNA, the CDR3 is TGTGCCAGCAGCGTTGGACAGGGGAACACTGAAGCTTTCTTT. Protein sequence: CASSVGQGNTEAFF.

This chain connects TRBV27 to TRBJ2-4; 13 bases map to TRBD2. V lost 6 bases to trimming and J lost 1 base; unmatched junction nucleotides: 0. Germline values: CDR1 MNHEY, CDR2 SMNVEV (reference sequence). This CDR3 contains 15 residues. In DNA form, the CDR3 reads TGTGCCAGCAGACTAGCGGGGGGGGCCAAAAACATTCAGTACTTC. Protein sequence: CASRLAGGAKNIQYF.

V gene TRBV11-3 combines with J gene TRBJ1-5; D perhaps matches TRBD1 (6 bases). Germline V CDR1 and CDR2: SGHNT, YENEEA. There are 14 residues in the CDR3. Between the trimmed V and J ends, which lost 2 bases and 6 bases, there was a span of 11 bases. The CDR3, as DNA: TGTGCCAGCAGCTTACCAGGGGCGGGTCAGCCCCAGCATTTT. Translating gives CASSLPGAGQPQHF.

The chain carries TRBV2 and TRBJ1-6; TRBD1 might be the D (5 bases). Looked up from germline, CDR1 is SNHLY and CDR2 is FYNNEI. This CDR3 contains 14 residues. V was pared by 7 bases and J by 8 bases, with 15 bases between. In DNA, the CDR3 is TGTGCCAGCAAACGGGACCGGCGGGATTCACCCCTCCACTTT. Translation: CASKRDRRDSPLHF.

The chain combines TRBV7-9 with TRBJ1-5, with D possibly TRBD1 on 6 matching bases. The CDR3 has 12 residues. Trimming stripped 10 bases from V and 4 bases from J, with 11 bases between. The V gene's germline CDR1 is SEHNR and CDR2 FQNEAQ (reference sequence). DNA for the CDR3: TGTGCCATACAGGGTGGGAATCAGCCCCAGCATTTT. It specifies CAIQGGNQPQHF.

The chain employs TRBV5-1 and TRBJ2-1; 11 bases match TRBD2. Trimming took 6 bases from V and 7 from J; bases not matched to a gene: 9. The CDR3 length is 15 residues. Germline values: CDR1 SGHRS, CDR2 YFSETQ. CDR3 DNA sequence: TGCGCCAGCACCAACATAGCGGGGGGGCTTAATGAGCAGTTCTTC. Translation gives CASTNIAGGLNEQFF.

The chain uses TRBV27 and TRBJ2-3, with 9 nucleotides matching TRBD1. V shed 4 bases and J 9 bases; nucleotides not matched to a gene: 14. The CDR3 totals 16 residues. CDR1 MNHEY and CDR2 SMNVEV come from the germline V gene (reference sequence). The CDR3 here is CASSSPYRGPSSTQYF. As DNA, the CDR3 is TGTGCCAGCAGTTCCCCCTACAGGGGGCCCTCGTCGACGCAGTATTTT.

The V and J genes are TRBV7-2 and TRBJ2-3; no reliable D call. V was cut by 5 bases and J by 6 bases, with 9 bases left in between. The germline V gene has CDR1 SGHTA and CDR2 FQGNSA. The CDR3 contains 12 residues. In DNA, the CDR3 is TGTGCCAGCAGCCCAATGTGGGATACGCAGTATTTT. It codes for CASSPMWDTQYF.

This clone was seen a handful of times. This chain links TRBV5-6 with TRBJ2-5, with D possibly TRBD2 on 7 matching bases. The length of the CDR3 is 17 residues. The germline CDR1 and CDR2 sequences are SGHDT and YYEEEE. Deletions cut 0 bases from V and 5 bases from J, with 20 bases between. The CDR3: CASSLEGGMEVPETQYF. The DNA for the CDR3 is TGTGCCAGCAGCTTGGAGGGGGGGATGGAGGTCCCCGAGACCCAGTACTTC.

This CDR3 reads CASSPPSGGNTGELFF. The CDR3 region has the DNA TGTGCCAGCTCCCCCCCTAGCGGGGGAAACACCGGGGAGCTGTTTTTT. J is TRBJ2-2 and V is TRBV18, with 10 bases fitting TRBD2. The germline V gene encodes CDR1 KGHSH and CDR2 LQKENI. The trim removed 6 bases at V and 2 bases at J, leaving 6 bases unmatched. The CDR3 consists of 16 residues.

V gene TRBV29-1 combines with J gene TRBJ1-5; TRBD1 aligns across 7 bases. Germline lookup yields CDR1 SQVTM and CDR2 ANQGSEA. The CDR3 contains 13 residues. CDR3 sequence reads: CSAGGSGNQPQHF. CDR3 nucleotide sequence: TGCAGTGCAGGGGGTTCGGGCAATCAGCCCCAGCATTTT.

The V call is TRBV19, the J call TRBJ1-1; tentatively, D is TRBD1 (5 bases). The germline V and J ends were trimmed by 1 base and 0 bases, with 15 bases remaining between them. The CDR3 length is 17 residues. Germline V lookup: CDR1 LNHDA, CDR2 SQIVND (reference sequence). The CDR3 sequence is CASSIAGGDFVNTEAFF. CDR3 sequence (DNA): TGTGCCAGTAGTATAGCCGGGGGGGATTTCGTGAACACTGAAGCTTTCTTT.

CDR3 amino acids: CASSRLGTNGYTF. CDR3 in DNA: TGTGCCAGCAGCCGATTAGGGACGAACGGCTACACCTTC. The V call is TRBV11-2, the J call TRBJ1-2; weak D call: TRBD1 (5 bases). The V gene's germline CDR1 is SGHAT and CDR2 FQNNGV. V was cut by 5 bases and J by 8 bases, with 15 bases left in between. The CDR3 runs 13 residues.

The CDR3, as DNA: TGCGCCAGCAGCTTGACTAGCGGGGGCCACTACGAGCAGTACTTC. Translated, it gives CASSLTSGGHYEQYF. The chain carries TRBV5-1 and TRBJ2-7; TRBD2 matches at 11 bases. Looked up from germline, CDR1 is SGHRS and CDR2 is YFSETQ. With V trimmed by 1 base and J by 3 bases, 3 bases remained unmatched. The CDR3 contains 15 residues.

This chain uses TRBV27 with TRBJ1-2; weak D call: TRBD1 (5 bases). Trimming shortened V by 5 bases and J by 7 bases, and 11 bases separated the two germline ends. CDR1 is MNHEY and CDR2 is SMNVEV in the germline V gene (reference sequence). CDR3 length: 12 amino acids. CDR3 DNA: TGTGCCAGCAGTGAATCTGGGGCTGGCTACACCTTC. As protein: CASSESGAGYTF.

The CDR3 loop is CASSLGQVVETQYF. DNA of the CDR3: TGCGCCAGCAGCTTGGGGCAGGTGGTAGAGACCCAGTACTTC. V gene TRBV5-1 combines with J gene TRBJ2-5, with D hard to call. Germline CDR1 reads SGHRS; CDR2 reads YFSETQ. The CDR3 covers 14 residues. Trimming pared 0 bases from V and 4 bases from J, leaving 10 bases between. Based on the CDR3 plus reference TRBV5-1 and TRBJ2-5, the full variable domain is KAGVTQTPRYLIKTRGQQVTLSCSPISGHRSVSWYQQTPGQGLQFLFEYFSETQRNKGNFPGRFSGRQFSNSRSEMNVSTLELGDSALYLCASSLGQVVETQYFGPGTRLLVL.

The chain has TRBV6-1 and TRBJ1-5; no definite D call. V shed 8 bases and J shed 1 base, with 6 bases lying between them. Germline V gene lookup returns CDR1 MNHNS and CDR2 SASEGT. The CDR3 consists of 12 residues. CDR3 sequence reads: CASATSNQPQHF. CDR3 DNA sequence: TGTGCCAGCGCTACAAGCAATCAGCCCCAGCATTTT.

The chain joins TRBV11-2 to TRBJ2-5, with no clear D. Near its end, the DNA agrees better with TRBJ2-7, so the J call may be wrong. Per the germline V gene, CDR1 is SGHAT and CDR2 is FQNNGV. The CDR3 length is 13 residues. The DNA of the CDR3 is TGTGCCAGCAGTCATGTACTTTGGTACGAGCAGTACTTC. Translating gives CASSHVLWYEQYF.

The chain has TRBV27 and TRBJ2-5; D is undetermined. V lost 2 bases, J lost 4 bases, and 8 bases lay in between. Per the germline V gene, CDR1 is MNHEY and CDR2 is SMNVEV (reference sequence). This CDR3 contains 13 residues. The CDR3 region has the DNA TGTGCCAGCAGTTTACGCAGGCGAGAGACCCAGTACTTC. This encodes CASSLRRRETQYF.

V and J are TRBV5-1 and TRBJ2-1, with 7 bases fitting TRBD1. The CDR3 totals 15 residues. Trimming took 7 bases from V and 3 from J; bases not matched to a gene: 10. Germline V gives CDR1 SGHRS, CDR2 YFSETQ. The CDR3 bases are TGCGCCAGCTGTCCACAGGGGATAGACTACAATGAGCAGTTCTTC. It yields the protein CASCPQGIDYNEQFF.

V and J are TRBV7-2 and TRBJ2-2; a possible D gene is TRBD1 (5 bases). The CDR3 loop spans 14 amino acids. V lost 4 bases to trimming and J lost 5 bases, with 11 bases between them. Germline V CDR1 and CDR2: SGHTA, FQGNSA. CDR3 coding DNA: TGTGCCAGCAGCTCCCTCAGGGATACCGGGGAGCTGTTTTTT. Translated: CASSSLRDTGELFF.

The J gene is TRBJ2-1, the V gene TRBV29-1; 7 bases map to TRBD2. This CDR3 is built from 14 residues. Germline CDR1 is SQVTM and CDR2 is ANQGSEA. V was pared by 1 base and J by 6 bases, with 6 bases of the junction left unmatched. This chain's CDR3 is CSVEGGGRINEQFF. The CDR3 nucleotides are TGCAGCGTTGAAGGGGGAGGGCGAATCAATGAGCAGTTCTTC.

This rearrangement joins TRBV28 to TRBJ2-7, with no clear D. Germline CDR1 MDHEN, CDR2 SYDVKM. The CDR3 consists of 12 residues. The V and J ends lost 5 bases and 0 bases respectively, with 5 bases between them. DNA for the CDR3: TGTGCCAGCAGTCTATTCTCCTACGAGCAGTACTTC. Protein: CASSLFSYEQYF. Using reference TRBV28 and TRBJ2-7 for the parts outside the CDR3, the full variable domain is DVKVTQSSRYLVKRTGEKVFLECVQDMDHENMFWYRQDPGLGLRLIYFSYDVKMKEKGDIPEGYSVSREKKERFSLILESASTNQTSMYLCASSLFSYEQYFGPGTRLTVT.